This TCR beta chain was observed in a study of patients and donors after allogeneic stem cell transplantation. Losses at the gene ends were 5 bases for V and 6 bases for J; bases not matched to a gene: 9. This CDR3 is built from 16 residues. The V gene's germline CDR1 is KGHDR and CDR2 SFDVKD. TCRdb redid the calling of the RT-PCR reads with MiXCR, one entry per CDR3 protein. Of about a million distinct CDR3 sequences listed, 18% are singletons. The chain employs TRBV24-1 and TRBJ2-1, with TRBD2 matching 10 bases. The sample was blood, either unsorted or a sorted T cell fraction (not recorded which). This TCR was recovered from a human donor who was either an allogeneic HSCT recipient or a stem cell or donor lymphocyte infusion donor (not recorded which). It is not recorded whose cells these are; they may come from a transplant donor. CDR3 sequence (DNA): TGTGCCACCAGTGTTCAGCGGGAGGGCCTTTCCAATGAGCAGTTCTTC. Its translation is CATSVQREGLSNEQFF.